One and the same sample provided the 8 T cell receptor beta chains below, sequenced in a study of OX40 agonist ivuxolimab in advanced cancers. Data came from immunoSEQ multiplex PCR; TCRdb stores just in-frame clones and leaves some out. In the table there are roughly 60,000 clones, under 90% of which are singletons. Sequencing was performed on CD4+ or CD8+ T cells sorted from blood, taken in a trial of the OX40 agonist ivuxolimab. The receptors come from an adult with an advanced solid tumor such as melanoma, head and neck, liver or kidney cancer.

The V call is TRBV28, the J call TRBJ1-2, with TRBD1 identical over 7 bases. Germline V gene sequence: CDR1 MDHEN, CDR2 SYDVKM. The V gene end was trimmed by 6 bases and the J gene end by 4 bases; junction bases not matched to a gene: 8. CDR3 length: 14 amino acids. CDR3 sequence reads: CASSQGGWSYGYTF. The CDR3, as DNA: TGTGCCAGCAGCCAAGGGGGCTGGAGCTATGGCTACACCTTC.

The chain joins TRBV6-5 to TRBJ2-7, with D possibly matching TRBD2 (5 bases). The CDR3 has 12 amino acids. Germline V gene data show CDR1 as MNHEY and CDR2 as SVGAGI. V dropped 5 bases and J dropped 0 bases, with 5 bases sitting between them. The CDR3 sequence: CASSRDSYEQYF. CDR3 DNA: TGTGCCAGCAGTCGGGACTCCTACGAGCAGTACTTC.

This sequence joins TRBV28 and TRBJ2-5, with TRBD1 identical over 12 bases. V trimming: 7 bases; J trimming: 4 bases; junction bases outside the gene matches: 10. Germline V gene data show CDR1 as MDHEN and CDR2 as SYDVKM. The CDR3 is made up of 16 amino acids. The DNA for the CDR3 is TGTGCCAGCATCCCCCGGGGGGACAGGGGGCGAGAGACCCAGTACTTC. Translated, it gives CASIPRGDRGRETQYF.

The chain is built from TRBV19 and TRBJ1-4; possible D gene TRBD1, 5 bases. Germline V lookup: CDR1 LNHDA, CDR2 SQIVND (reference sequence). This CDR3 region has 14 residues. The V end lost 2 bases, the J end lost 5 bases, and 9 bases lay between the germline ends. The CDR3 DNA follows: TGTGCCAGTAGTATAATCCGGGGGAATGAAAAACTGTTTTTT. Amino acids: CASSIIRGNEKLFF. Drawing the rest from reference TRBV19 and TRBJ1-4, the complete variable domain is DGGITQSPKYLFRKEGQNVTLSCEQNLNHDAMYWYRQDPGQGLRLIYYSQIVNDFQKGDIAEGYSVSREKKESFPLTVTSAQKNPTAFYLCASSIIRGNEKLFFGSGTQLSVL.

The CDR3 region has the DNA TGTGCCAGTAGTATCCAGGGCACCTACGAGCAGTACTTC. Translated: CASSIQGTYEQYF. The chain uses TRBV19 and TRBJ2-5, with a tentative D call TRBD1 (5 bases). The end of the DNA fits TRBJ2-7 better, so the J call may be wrong. This CDR3 comprises 13 residues. CDR1 is LNHDA and CDR2 is SQIVND in the germline V gene (reference sequence).

The chain is built from TRBV28 and TRBJ1-5; maybe TRBD1 (5 bases). V lost 7 bases and J lost 0, with 13 bases in between. Germline assignment: CDR1 MDHEN and CDR2 SYDVKM. This CDR3 has 15 amino acids. This CDR3 reads CASKSWGNSNQPQHF. The CDR3 DNA is TGTGCCAGCAAATCGTGGGGGAATAGCAATCAGCCCCAGCATTTT.

The chain links TRBV5-6 to TRBJ2-3; 8 positions agree with TRBD1. The CDR3 length is 15 residues. V was clipped by 0 bases and J by 2 bases; unmatched bases: 2. The germline V gene has CDR1 SGHDT and CDR2 YYEEEE. As DNA, the CDR3 is TGTGCCAGCAGCTTGGGGGGACAGGCCACAGATACGCAGTATTTT. Amino acids: CASSLGGQATDTQYF. The full variable domain, in which reference TRBV5-6 and TRBJ2-3 provide the parts outside the CDR3, is DAGVTQSPTHLIKTRGQQVTLRCSPKSGHDTVSWYQQALGQGPQFIFQYYEEEERQRGNFPDRFSGHQFPNYSSELNVNALLLGDSALYLCASSLGGQATDTQYFGPGTRLTVL.

This chain links TRBV7-9 with TRBJ1-6; D gene ambiguous. The germline gives CDR1 SEHNR, CDR2 FQNEAQ (reference sequence). This CDR3 region has 16 residues. Between the trimmed V and J ends, which lost 2 bases and 6 bases, there was a span of 14 bases. The DNA for the CDR3 is TGTGCCAGCAGCTTAAGCCCGGTAGGGAGTAATTCACCCCTCCACTTT. Translated, it gives CASSLSPVGSNSPLHF.